One and the same sample provided the 21 T cell receptor beta chains below, sequenced in a study of cytomegalovirus exposure and HLA in healthy donors. The table came from immunoSEQ multiplex PCR; TCRdb's copy has only in-frame clones and leaves some out. The sample comprises about 250,000 clones, roughly nine tenths of which are singletons, and around 13% rests with the top ten. Material: PBMCs. These receptors came from a man between 18 and 29 years old in good health and CMV-seropositive.

V usage is TRBV27 and J usage is TRBJ1-4; D is undetermined. The CDR3 spans 16 residues. The germline gives CDR1 MNHEY, CDR2 SMNVEV (reference sequence). V was trimmed by 5 bases and J by 0 bases, leaving 13 bases between them. The CDR3 DNA reads as TGTGCCAGCAGTATCGGCAGCGCGGCAACTAATGAAAAACTGTTTTTT. As protein: CASSIGSAATNEKLFF.

The CDR3 is CAITTGDQPQHF. CDR3 DNA: TGTGCCATTACGACAGGGGATCAGCCCCAGCATTTT. V and J are TRBV6-6 and TRBJ1-5; 8 nucleotides match TRBD1. Germline CDR1 and CDR2: MNHNY and SVGAGI (reference sequence). The CDR3 has 12 residues. The V and J ends lost 10 bases and 5 bases, in that order; junction bases with no gene match: 4.

This chain joins TRBV5-6 and TRBJ2-7; 8 bases match TRBD1. This CDR3 has 16 residues. Germline V gene sequence: CDR1 SGHDT, CDR2 YYEEEE. With V trimmed by 3 bases and J by 4 bases, 12 bases remained unmatched. In DNA form, the CDR3 reads TGTGCCAGCAGCTCGAGCCGGGACAGGCGATTATACGAGCAGTACTTC. The encoded protein is CASSSSRDRRLYEQYF.

The chain employs TRBV7-8 and TRBJ1-2; D gene ambiguous. CDR1 is SGHVS and CDR2 is FQNEAQ in the germline V gene. V dropped 5 bases and J dropped 4 bases, with 8 bases sitting between them. The CDR3 length is 12 residues. The CDR3 DNA follows: TGTGCCAGCAGCACCCCGGGCTATGGCTACACCTTC. Residues: CASSTPGYGYTF.

The chain employs TRBV29-1 and TRBJ2-7; 9 positions match TRBD1. V shed 0 bases, J shed 4 bases, and the junction held 7 bases outside the gene matches. In germline, CDR1 is SQVTM, CDR2 ANQGSEA. The CDR3 loop spans 15 amino acids. The CDR3 region has the DNA TGCAGCGTTGAAGATCCAGGGACAGGGACTTACGAGCAGTACTTC. This codes for CSVEDPGTGTYEQYF.

CDR3 protein: CASSKRGSGEQYF. CDR3 bases: TGTGCCAGCAGCAAAAGGGGCAGCGGCGAGCAGTACTTC. The rearrangement joins TRBV21-1 to TRBJ2-7. TRBV21-1 is labeled a pseudogene. The CDR3 has 13 amino acids.

J is TRBJ2-1 and V is TRBV6-1; TRBD1 aligns across 9 bases. V shed 5 bases, J shed 5 bases, and the junction held 4 bases outside the gene matches. The CDR3 is 14 amino acids. Germline lookup yields CDR1 MNHNS and CDR2 SASEGT. CDR3 sequence reads: CASSPGTGNNEQFF. CDR3 nucleotide sequence: TGTGCCAGCAGTCCCGGGACAGGGAACAATGAGCAGTTCTTC.

The V gene is TRBV28, the J gene TRBJ2-7, with a tentative D call TRBD2 (6 bases). This CDR3 has 14 residues. Germline lookup yields CDR1 MDHEN and CDR2 SYDVKM. Trimming shortened V by 9 bases and J by 0 bases, and 15 bases separated the two germline ends. The CDR3 region has the DNA TGTGCCAGTCGAAGTAGCGGCCACTCCTACGAGCAGTACTTC. Its translation is CASRSSGHSYEQYF.

This clone was observed a single time. The rearrangement links TRBV6-5 to TRBJ1-1; 7 nucleotides line up with TRBD1. Germline values: CDR1 MNHEY, CDR2 SVGAGI. Unmatched junction bases numbered 6, after V lost 7 bases and J lost 1 base. This CDR3 region has 14 residues. CDR3 amino acids: CASTLRQGNTEAFF. The CDR3 DNA reads TGTGCCAGCACCTTAAGACAGGGGAACACTGAAGCTTTCTTT.

A note on this clone: It is likely a read error, because the conserved phenylalanine at the end of the CDR3 is missing. It is unclear where the CDR3 begins or ends on the DNA, so no DNA is shown, and the CDR3 is as TCRdb lists it. The chain employs TRBV28 and TRBJ1-2; TRBD1, as called in the table, went unchecked against the DNA. Germline CDR1 is MDHEN and CDR2 is SYDVKM. The CDR3 is 11 amino acids long, termini counted. The CDR3 loop reads CASRGAGQALL.

The chain combines TRBV5-1 with TRBJ2-3, with D possibly being TRBD1 (5 bases). The CDR3 is 16 residues long. V lost 3 bases and J lost 4, with 18 bases in between. The germline CDR1 and CDR2 sequences are SGHRS and YFSETQ. The CDR3 reads CASSSSLRGRADTQYF. The CDR3 DNA reads TGCGCCAGCAGCTCCAGCTTAAGGGGTCGCGCAGATACGCAGTATTTT.

The chain's CDR3 is CASSASAAPYEKLFF. As DNA, the CDR3 is TGTGCCAGCAGCGCCTCCGCAGCCCCATATGAAAAACTGTTTTTT. The V and J genes are TRBV11-2 and TRBJ1-4; D gene unclear. CDR3 length equals 15 residues. The germline V gene has CDR1 SGHAT and CDR2 FQNNGV. Trimming cost V 5 bases and J 6 bases, with 16 bases left between them.

The V call is TRBV30, the J call TRBJ1-1; no firm D call. This CDR3 comprises 14 residues. Germline-derived CDR1 and CDR2 are GTSNPN and SVGIG (reference sequence). V lost 0 bases and J lost 0, with 8 bases in between. The CDR3 DNA sequence: TGTGCCTGGAGTGTGGAATCAGTGAACACTGAAGCTTTCTTT. Translation gives CAWSVESVNTEAFF.

This clone was picked up a small number of times. The CDR3 here is CSVEGGGNTEAFF. The CDR3 DNA follows: TGCAGCGTTGAGGGGGGAGGAAACACTGAAGCTTTCTTT. The V gene is TRBV29-1, the J gene TRBJ1-1; D perhaps matches TRBD1 (5 bases). The germline V and J ends were trimmed by 3 bases and 2 bases, with 10 bases remaining between them. From germline, CDR1 is SQVTM and CDR2 ANQGSEA. CDR3 length: 13 amino acids.

The rearrangement uses TRBV9 and TRBJ2-1; TRBD2 is a possible D gene (6 bases). V was clipped by 4 bases and J by 9 bases, with 14 bases between them. This CDR3 has 13 residues. Germline CDR1 reads SGDLS; CDR2 reads YYNGEE. Written as DNA, the CDR3 is TGTGCCAGCAGCCCTAGACTAGGTCCTGAGCAGTTCTTC. Encoded protein: CASSPRLGPEQFF.

V usage is TRBV18 and J usage is TRBJ2-7, with D uncertain. The CDR3 is 12 amino acids. Trimming left V 6 bases short and J 5 bases short, with 11 bases between. Per the germline V gene, CDR1 is KGHSH and CDR2 is LQKENI. As DNA, the CDR3 is TGTGCCAGCTCCCGTGACTCAAACGAGCAGTACTTC. Translation: CASSRDSNEQYF.

A note on this clone: Other nucleotide sequences in the sample specify the same CDR3. J is TRBJ1-1 and V is TRBV6-5; D is unresolved. This CDR3 has 13 amino acids. The V and J ends lost 6 bases and 1 base respectively, with 9 bases between them. Looked up from germline, CDR1 is MNHEY and CDR2 is SVGAGI. This CDR3 reads CASSYGRNTEAFF. CDR3 sequence (DNA): TGTGCCAGCAGCTATGGTCGGAACACTGAAGCTTTCTTT.

The rearrangement joins TRBV28 to TRBJ1-2; D is perhaps TRBD1 (6 bases). The CDR3 has 17 residues. Trimming removed 4 bases from V and 0 bases from J, with 18 bases in between. CDR1 and CDR2 from the germline V gene are MDHEN and SYDVKM. CDR3 amino acids: CASSWLTTDSANYGYTF. CDR3 sequence (DNA): TGTGCCAGCAGTTGGCTCACCACGGACAGCGCTAACTATGGCTACACCTTC.

The chain is built from TRBV2 and TRBJ2-7, with 9 bases that match TRBD1. Looked up from germline, CDR1 is SNHLY and CDR2 is FYNNEI. This CDR3 has 14 residues. Trimming removed 4 bases from V and 2 bases from J; junction bases left unmatched: 3. CDR3 loop: CASSGDREAYEQYF. As DNA, the CDR3 is TGTGCCAGCAGTGGGGACAGGGAGGCCTACGAGCAGTACTTC.

The rearrangement uses TRBV12-5 and TRBJ1-1; D possibly corresponds to TRBD1 (6 bases). Germline assignment: CDR1 LGHNT and CDR2 FRNRAP. The CDR3 sequence is 15 residues long. The V end was cut by 5 bases, the J end by 0 bases, with 13 bases between. The CDR3 sequence: CASGDGGIMNTEAFF. CDR3 bases: TGTGCTAGTGGTGACGGGGGCATCATGAACACTGAAGCTTTCTTT.

The CDR3 reads CSVKGLAGAPDTQYF. CDR3 DNA: TGCAGCGTTAAGGGACTAGCGGGAGCCCCAGATACGCAGTATTTT. The chain is built from TRBV29-1 and TRBJ2-3, with 14 nucleotides matching TRBD2. Germline V gene data show CDR1 as SQVTM and CDR2 as ANQGSEA. CDR3 length equals 15 residues. The V gene end was trimmed by 5 bases and the J gene end by 4 bases; junction bases not matched to a gene: 5.